Listed here are 28 T cell receptor beta chains from one sample, sequenced in a study of beta chain features in type 1 diabetes. The whole isolated RNA underwent reverse transcription, so sequencing captured expressed TCRB transcripts. The table came from immunoSEQ multiplex PCR; TCRdb's copy has only in-frame clones and leaves some out. The repertoire holds under 300,000 clones, with 25% to 35% as singletons. Sequencing used central memory CD4+ T cells from blood. These receptors came from a man aged 25-40 years in good health.

In this sample, this clone turned up a few times. The CDR3 sequence: CASKVAGETDTQYF. CDR3 bases: TGCGCCAGCAAGGTAGCGGGAGAAACAGATACGCAGTATTTT. The V and J genes are TRBV10-2 and TRBJ2-3; 9 bases map to TRBD2. Germline values: CDR1 WSHSY, CDR2 SAAADI. V lost 7 bases, J lost 3 bases, and 5 bases stayed unmatched. The CDR3 runs to 14 residues.

This chain uses TRBV4-3 with TRBJ2-3; maybe TRBD2 (6 bases). Per germline, CDR1 LGHNA and CDR2 YSLEER. CDR3 length: 15 amino acids. Trimming removed 2 bases from V and 3 bases from J, with 12 bases in between. This CDR3 reads CASSQSGVGTDTQYF. Here the CDR3 DNA reads TGCGCCAGCAGCCAATCGGGAGTTGGGACAGATACGCAGTATTTT.

The rearrangement joins TRBV5-4 to TRBJ2-5; D may be TRBD2 (5 bases). This CDR3 region has 13 residues. Germline V gene lookup returns CDR1 SGHNT and CDR2 YYREEE (reference sequence). Trimming cost V 1 base and J 4 bases, with 8 bases left between them. In DNA, the CDR3 is TGTGCCAGCAGCTTGAAGACTACAGAGACCCAGTACTTC. Protein product: CASSLKTTETQYF.

The chain links TRBV7-9 to TRBJ1-2; no reliable D call. Germline V gene data show CDR1 as SEHNR and CDR2 as FQNEAQ (reference sequence). The CDR3 has 13 residues. The germline V and J ends were trimmed by 3 bases and 7 bases, with 12 bases remaining between them. The CDR3 DNA sequence: TGTGCCAGCAGCTTGGGTGTAGTGGGTGGCTACACCTTC. Encoded protein: CASSLGVVGGYTF.

This clone was detected a few times. This chain uses TRBV6-6 with TRBJ2-3; 10 nucleotides line up with TRBD2. Unmatched junction bases numbered 3, after V lost 6 bases and J lost 3 bases. CDR1 is MNHNY, CDR2 SVGAGI, per germline (reference sequence). The length of the CDR3 is 14 residues. The CDR3 protein is CASRAGGRTDTQYF. CDR3 sequence (DNA): TGTGCCAGCAGAGCGGGAGGGAGGACAGATACGCAGTATTTT.

The sample holds many counts of this clone. The sample carries other DNA sequences with the same CDR3. The V gene is TRBV29-1, the J gene TRBJ2-6; D remains unclear. Germline CDR1 SQVTM, CDR2 ANQGSEA. The CDR3 runs to 14 residues. V was pared by 4 bases and J by 2 bases, with 9 bases between. CDR3 coding DNA: TGCAGCGTTGGGACGGCTACTGGGGCCAACGTCCTGACTTTC. It specifies CSVGTATGANVLTF.

V is TRBV15 and J is TRBJ2-7; weak D call: TRBD2 (6 bases). V lost 2 bases to trimming and J lost 2 bases, with 16 bases between them. CDR1 is LNHNV, CDR2 YYDKDF, per germline (reference sequence). The CDR3 is made up of 16 amino acids. CDR3 amino acids: CATSRTGLRSPYEQYF. The CDR3 nucleotides read TGTGCCACCAGCAGAACCGGACTAAGGTCTCCCTACGAGCAGTACTTC.

The rearrangement links TRBV11-1 to TRBJ1-1, with a tentative D call TRBD1 (5 bases). The CDR3 runs 15 residues. The ends were cut back, 6 bases at V and 4 bases at J, with 18 bases in the middle. The germline V gene has CDR1 SGHAT and CDR2 FQDESV (reference sequence). The CDR3 region has the DNA TGTGCCAGCAGTGCAAGCCGGGGGGAAGGCACTGAAGCTTTCTTT. Residues: CASSASRGEGTEAFF. Full variable domain (rest looked up from reference TRBV11-1 and TRBJ1-1): EAEVAQSPRYKITEKSQAVAFWCDPISGHATLYWYRQILGQGPELLVQFQDESVVDDSQLPKDRFSAERLKGVDSTLKIQPAELGDSAMYLCASSASRGEGTEAFFGQGTRLTVV.

This clone was detected a few times. The V gene is TRBV30, the J gene TRBJ1-2, with D perhaps matching TRBD1 (5 bases). CDR3 length equals 13 residues. Trimming stripped 2 bases from V and 2 bases from J, with 9 bases between. The germline gives CDR1 GTSNPN, CDR2 SVGIG (reference sequence). The CDR3 bases are TGTGCCTGGAGTTCGGGGCGGAACTATGGCTACACCTTC. It translates to CAWSSGRNYGYTF.

The genes are TRBV7-2 and TRBJ2-5; D is perhaps TRBD1 or TRBD2 (5 bases each). The V end lost 3 bases, the J end lost 1 base, and 15 bases lay between the germline ends. The CDR3 has 16 amino acids. CDR1 is SGHTA and CDR2 is FQGNSA in the germline V gene. The CDR3: CASSFSRGTPQETQYF. CDR3 in DNA: TGTGCCAGCAGCTTTTCGCGAGGGACGCCCCAAGAGACCCAGTACTTC.

In its sample, this clone was seen a few times. V gene TRBV4-1 combines with J gene TRBJ2-7; 9 positions match TRBD2. This CDR3 has 15 amino acids. Trimming took 6 bases from V and 1 from J; bases not matched to a gene: 7. The germline gives CDR1 MGHRA, CDR2 YSYEKL. The CDR3 spells CASRRSSGASYEQYF. CDR3 nucleotides: TGCGCCAGCAGACGTTCTAGCGGGGCGTCCTACGAGCAGTACTTC.

The chain employs TRBV5-4 and TRBJ1-4; D possibly corresponds to TRBD1 (5 bases). Trimming took off 2 bases at V and 6 bases at J, with 17 bases between the two ends. Germline CDR1 and CDR2: SGHNT and YYREEE (reference sequence). There are 16 residues in the CDR3. The CDR3 sequence is CASSFGTGPRDEKLFF. CDR3 bases: TGTGCCAGCAGCTTCGGGACGGGCCCCCGGGATGAAAAACTGTTTTTT.

This clone was found a few times. The V and J genes are TRBV10-3 and TRBJ2-3; the D gene is possibly TRBD1 (5 bases). V was shortened by 6 bases and J by 1 base, with 8 bases between the two germline ends. The germline gives CDR1 ENHRY, CDR2 SYGVKD. The CDR3 spans 13 residues. The CDR3 nucleotides are TGTGCCATCAGGGGGCAAGGCACAGATACGCAGTATTTT. Translation: CAIRGQGTDTQYF.

In this sample, this clone turned up many times. In the same sample, other DNA sequences code for this CDR3. The chain carries TRBV28 and TRBJ2-1, with 7 nucleotides matching TRBD2. CDR1 is MDHEN, CDR2 SYDVKM, per germline. V was clipped by 2 bases and J by 2 bases; unmatched bases: 3. The CDR3 consists of 15 residues. The CDR3 region is CASSLASGPYNEQFF. In nucleotides, the CDR3 is TGTGCCAGCAGTTTAGCTAGCGGACCCTACAATGAGCAGTTCTTC.

This clone was counted between two and nine times. This sequence joins TRBV11-3 and TRBJ2-1, with TRBD1 matching over 8 bases. Trimming removed 5 bases from V and 7 bases from J; junction bases left unmatched: 7. This CDR3 has 14 amino acids. Germline V CDR1 and CDR2: SGHNT, YENEEA. The CDR3 spells CASSQGRTGNEQFF. The CDR3 nucleotides are TGTGCCAGCAGCCAGGGGCGGACAGGGAATGAGCAGTTCTTC.

In its sample, this clone was seen a few times. This rearrangement joins TRBV27 to TRBJ1-1, with 10 bases that match TRBD1. The CDR3 has 14 residues. V trimming: 6 bases; J trimming: 4 bases; junction bases outside the gene matches: 5. The germline V gene has CDR1 MNHEY and CDR2 SMNVEV (reference sequence). CDR3 nucleotide sequence: TGTGCCAGCAGCTCCGGACAGGGGGGCACTGAAGCTTTCTTT. Translation: CASSSGQGGTEAFF.

This chain uses TRBV6-5 with TRBJ2-3; D is ambiguous. V was clipped by 2 bases and J by 5 bases, with 5 bases between them. CDR3 size: 12 residues. The germline CDR1 and CDR2 sequences are MNHEY and SVGAGI. Here the CDR3 DNA reads TGTGCCAGCAGTTACCTCCAAGATACGCAGTATTTT. It specifies CASSYLQDTQYF.

This chain uses TRBV7-2 with TRBJ2-1, with a tentative D call TRBD2 (5 bases). The CDR3 extends over 15 amino acids. CDR1 is SGHTA, CDR2 FQGNSA, per germline. V lost 0 bases and J lost 4, with 10 bases in between. CDR3 region: CASSLARGQYNEQFF. CDR3 DNA sequence: TGTGCCAGCAGCTTAGCGCGCGGGCAATACAATGAGCAGTTCTTC.

The chain recombines TRBV28 with TRBJ2-7; no clear D gene. This CDR3 has 11 residues. Trimming stripped 11 bases from V and 5 bases from J, with 13 bases between. Germline values: CDR1 MDHEN, CDR2 SYDVKM. CDR3 DNA: TGTGCCCTCGGTTCCCGAAACGAGCAGTACTTC. Protein: CALGSRNEQYF.

The chain is built from TRBV27 and TRBJ2-5, with TRBD1 matching 10 bases. From germline, CDR1 is MNHEY and CDR2 SMNVEV (reference sequence). Unmatched junction bases numbered 10, after V lost 0 bases and J lost 0 bases. The CDR3 spans 19 residues. The CDR3 region is CASSLSHRGQGFHQETQYF. Here the CDR3 DNA reads TGTGCCAGCAGTTTATCGCACAGGGGACAGGGGTTCCACCAAGAGACCCAGTACTTC.

The rearrangement links TRBV11-3 to TRBJ2-6; unclear D gene. This CDR3 has 14 residues. The germline gives CDR1 SGHNT, CDR2 YENEEA. V shed 7 bases and J shed 0 bases, with 7 bases lying between them. Written as DNA, the CDR3 is TGTGCCAGCAAAACCTCCTCTGGGGCCAACGTCCTGACTTTC. Translation: CASKTSSGANVLTF.

This clone was seen only a few times. The gene calls are TRBV7-9 and TRBJ1-1; D is unresolved. The germline V gene has CDR1 SEHNR and CDR2 FQNEAQ (reference sequence). V lost 6 bases and J 1 base, leaving 9 bases between the germline ends. The CDR3 extends over 13 amino acids. DNA for the CDR3: TGTGCCAGCAGACTCTGGGGGAACACTGAAGCTTTCTTT. As protein: CASRLWGNTEAFF.

This clone was found a few times. The rearrangement joins TRBV30 to TRBJ1-1; tentative D call: TRBD1 (6 bases). Germline V gene sequence: CDR1 GTSNPN, CDR2 SVGIG (reference sequence). This CDR3 is built from 11 residues. The V gene lost 1 base and the J gene lost 12 bases, with 12 bases spanning the gap. The CDR3 sequence: CAWSDRDHSFF. The CDR3 DNA reads as TGTGCCTGGAGTGACAGGGATCATTCTTTCTTT.

In this sample, this clone turned up a few times. Other DNA sequences within the sample encode an identical CDR3. The chain carries TRBV27 and TRBJ1-1; TRBD1 aligns across 7 bases. With 0 bases clipped from V and 0 bases from J, the junction kept 1 base outside the gene matches. This CDR3 contains 15 residues. Per the germline V gene, CDR1 is MNHEY and CDR2 is SMNVEV (reference sequence). This CDR3 reads CASSLSGTVNTEAFF. DNA for the CDR3: TGTGCCAGCAGTTTATCCGGGACAGTGAACACTGAAGCTTTCTTT.

The gene calls are TRBV29-1 and TRBJ1-1, with D perhaps matching TRBD1 (6 bases). The CDR3 is made up of 14 amino acids. Germline CDR1 and CDR2: SQVTM and ANQGSEA. Deletions cut 7 bases from V and 0 bases from J, with 15 bases between. The CDR3 nucleotides read TGCAGCGCGTTCGACAGGCCGATGAACACTGAAGCTTTCTTT. Its translation: CSAFDRPMNTEAFF.

The chain carries TRBV19 and TRBJ2-1; TRBD2 aligns across 7 bases. Losses at the gene ends were 5 bases for V and 3 bases for J; bases not matched to a gene: 7. Germline-derived CDR1 and CDR2 are LNHDA and SQIVND (reference sequence). The CDR3 length is 15 residues. CDR3 sequence (DNA): TGTGCCAGTAGTGAGGCGGGAGTAGACTACAATGAGCAGTTCTTC. It encodes CASSEAGVDYNEQFF.

Many counts were recorded for this clone. The V and J genes are TRBV5-4 and TRBJ2-4; D is unresolved. V was cut by 3 bases and J by 0 bases, with 4 bases left in between. In germline, CDR1 is SGHNT, CDR2 YYREEE (reference sequence). The CDR3 extends over 13 amino acids. Here the CDR3 DNA reads TGTGCCAGCAGCTCGCTAGCCAAAAACATTCAGTACTTC. Translation: CASSSLAKNIQYF.

This clone was seen a few times. The chain employs TRBV28 and TRBJ2-5, with 13 positions matching TRBD2. V gave up 10 bases and J gave up 4 bases; unmatched junction bases: 6. The CDR3 is made up of 14 amino acids. In germline, CDR1 is MDHEN, CDR2 SYDVKM. CDR3 DNA: TGTGCCATCCGGACTAGCGGGAGTGGAGAGACCCAGTACTTC. Translation gives CAIRTSGSGETQYF. Combining the CDR3 with reference TRBV28 and TRBJ2-5 gives the whole variable domain DVKVTQSSRYLVKRTGEKVFLECVQDMDHENMFWYRQDPGLGLRLIYFSYDVKMKEKGDIPEGYSVSREKKERFSLILESASTNQTSMYLCAIRTSGSGETQYFGPGTRLLVL.